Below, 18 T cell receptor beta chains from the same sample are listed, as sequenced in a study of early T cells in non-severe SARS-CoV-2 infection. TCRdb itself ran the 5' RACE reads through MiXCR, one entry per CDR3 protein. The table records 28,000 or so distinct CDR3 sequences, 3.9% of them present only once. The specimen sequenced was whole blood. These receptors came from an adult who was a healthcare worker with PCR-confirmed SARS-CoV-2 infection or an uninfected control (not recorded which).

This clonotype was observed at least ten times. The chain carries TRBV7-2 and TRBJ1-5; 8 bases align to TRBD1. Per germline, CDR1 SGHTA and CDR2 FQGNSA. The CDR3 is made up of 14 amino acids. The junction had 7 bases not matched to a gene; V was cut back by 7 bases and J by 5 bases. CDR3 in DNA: TGTGCCAGCACCGAGGACAGGGTTCATCAGCCCCAGCATTTT. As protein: CASTEDRVHQPQHF.

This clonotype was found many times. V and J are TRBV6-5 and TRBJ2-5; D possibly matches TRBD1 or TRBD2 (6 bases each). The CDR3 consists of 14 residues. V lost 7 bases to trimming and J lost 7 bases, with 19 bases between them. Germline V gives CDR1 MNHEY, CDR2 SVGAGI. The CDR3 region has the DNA TGTGCCAGCATCAAACCCGGAGGAGGGGGGACCCAGTACTTC. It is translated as CASIKPGGGGTQYF.

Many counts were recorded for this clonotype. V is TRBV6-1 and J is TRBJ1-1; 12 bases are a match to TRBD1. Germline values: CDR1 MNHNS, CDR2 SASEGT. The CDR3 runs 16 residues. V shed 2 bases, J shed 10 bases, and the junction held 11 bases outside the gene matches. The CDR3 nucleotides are TGTGCCAGCAGTGAACTGGGACAGGGGGCCCCCGGGACAGCTTTCTTT. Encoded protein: CASSELGQGAPGTAFF.

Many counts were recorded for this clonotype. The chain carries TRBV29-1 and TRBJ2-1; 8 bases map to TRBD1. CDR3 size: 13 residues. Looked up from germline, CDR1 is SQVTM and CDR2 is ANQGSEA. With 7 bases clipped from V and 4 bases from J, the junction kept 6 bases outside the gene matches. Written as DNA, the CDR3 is TGCAGCGGCCGGGACAGGCCTTACAATGAGCAGTTCTTC. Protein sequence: CSGRDRPYNEQFF.

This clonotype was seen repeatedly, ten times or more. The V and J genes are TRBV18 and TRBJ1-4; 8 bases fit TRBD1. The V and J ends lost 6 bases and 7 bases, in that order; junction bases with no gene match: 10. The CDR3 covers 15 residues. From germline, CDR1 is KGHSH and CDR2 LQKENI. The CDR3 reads CASSPTGGRGEKLFF. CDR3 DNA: TGTGCCAGCTCGCCCACAGGGGGGCGAGGTGAAAAACTGTTTTTT.

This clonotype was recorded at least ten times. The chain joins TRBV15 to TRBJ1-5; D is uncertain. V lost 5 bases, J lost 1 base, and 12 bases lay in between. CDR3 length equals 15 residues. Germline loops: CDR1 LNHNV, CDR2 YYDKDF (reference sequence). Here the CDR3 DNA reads TGTGCCACCAGCCCCCGGGGAGGAAGCAATCAGCCCCAGCATTTT. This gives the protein CATSPRGGSNQPQHF. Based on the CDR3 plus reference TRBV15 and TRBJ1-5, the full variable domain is DAMVIQNPRYQVTQFGKPVTLSCSQTLNHNVMYWYQQKSSQAPKLLFHYYDKDFNNEADTPDNFQSRRPNTSFCFLDIRSPGLGDTAMYLCATSPRGGSNQPQHFGDGTRLSIL.

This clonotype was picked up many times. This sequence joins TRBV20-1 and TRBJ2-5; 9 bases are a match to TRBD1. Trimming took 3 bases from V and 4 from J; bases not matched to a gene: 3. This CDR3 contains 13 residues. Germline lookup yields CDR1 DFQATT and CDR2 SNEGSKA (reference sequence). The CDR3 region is CSARPTGGETQYF. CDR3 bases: TGCAGTGCTAGGCCGACAGGGGGAGAGACCCAGTACTTC.

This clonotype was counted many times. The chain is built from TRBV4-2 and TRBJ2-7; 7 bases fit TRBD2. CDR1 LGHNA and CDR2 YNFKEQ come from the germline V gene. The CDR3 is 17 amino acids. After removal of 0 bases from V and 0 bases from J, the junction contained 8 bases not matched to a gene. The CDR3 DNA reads TGTGCCAGCAGCCAAGAGGGGGGAGGGGAACCCTCCTACGAGCAGTACTTC. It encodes CASSQEGGGEPSYEQYF.

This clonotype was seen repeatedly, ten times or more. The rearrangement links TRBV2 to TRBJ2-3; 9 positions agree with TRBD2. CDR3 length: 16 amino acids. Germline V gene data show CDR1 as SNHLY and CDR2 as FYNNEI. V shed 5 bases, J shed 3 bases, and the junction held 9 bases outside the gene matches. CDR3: CASSSYGLAGTDTQYF. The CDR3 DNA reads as TGTGCCAGCAGTTCCTATGGGCTAGCGGGAACAGATACGCAGTATTTT.

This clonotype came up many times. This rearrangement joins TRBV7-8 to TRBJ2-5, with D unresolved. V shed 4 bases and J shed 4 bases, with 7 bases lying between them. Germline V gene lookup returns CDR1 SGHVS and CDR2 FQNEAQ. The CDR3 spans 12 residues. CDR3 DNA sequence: TGTGCCAGCAGCTCCCCGGTAGAGACCCAGTACTTC. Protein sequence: CASSSPVETQYF. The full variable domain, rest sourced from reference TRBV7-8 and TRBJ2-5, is GAGVSQSPRYKVAKRGQDVALRCDPISGHVSLFWYQQALGQGPEFLTYFQNEAQLDKSGLPSDRFFAERPEGSVSTLKIQRTQQEDSAVYLCASSSPVETQYFGPGTRLLVL.

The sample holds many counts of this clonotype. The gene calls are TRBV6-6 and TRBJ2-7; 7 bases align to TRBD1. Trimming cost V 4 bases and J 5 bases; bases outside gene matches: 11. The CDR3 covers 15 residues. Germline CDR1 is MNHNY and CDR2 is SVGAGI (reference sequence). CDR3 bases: TGTGCCAGCAGTTCGCCCAGGGGGAGCCGCAACGAGCAGTACTTC. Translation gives CASSSPRGSRNEQYF.

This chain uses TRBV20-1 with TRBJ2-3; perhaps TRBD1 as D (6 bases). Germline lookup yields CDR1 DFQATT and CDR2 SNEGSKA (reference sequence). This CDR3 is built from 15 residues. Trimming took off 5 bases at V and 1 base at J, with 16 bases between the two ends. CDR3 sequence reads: CSAGGGGAGTDTQYF. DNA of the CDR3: TGCAGTGCTGGGGGCGGCGGAGCAGGCACAGATACGCAGTATTTT.

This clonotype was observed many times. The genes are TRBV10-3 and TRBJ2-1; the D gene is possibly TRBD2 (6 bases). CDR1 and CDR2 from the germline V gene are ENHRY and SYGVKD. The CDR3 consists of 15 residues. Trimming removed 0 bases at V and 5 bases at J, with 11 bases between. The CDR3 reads CAISESAGQNNEQFF. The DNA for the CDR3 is TGTGCCATCAGTGAGTCGGCGGGGCAGAACAATGAGCAGTTCTTC.

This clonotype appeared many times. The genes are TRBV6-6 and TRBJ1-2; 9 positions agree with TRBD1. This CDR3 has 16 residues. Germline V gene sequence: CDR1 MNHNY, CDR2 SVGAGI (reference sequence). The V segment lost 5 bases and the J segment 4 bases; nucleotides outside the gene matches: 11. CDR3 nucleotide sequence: TGTGCCAGCAGTGAAGCAGCCGGGACAGGGTCCTATGGCTACACCTTC. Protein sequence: CASSEAAGTGSYGYTF.

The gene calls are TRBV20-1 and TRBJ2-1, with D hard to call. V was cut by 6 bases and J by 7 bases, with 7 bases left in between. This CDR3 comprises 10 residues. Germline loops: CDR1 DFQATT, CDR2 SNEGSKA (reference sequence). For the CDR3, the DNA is TGCAGTGCCCCGTGGAATGAGCAGTTCTTC. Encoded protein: CSAPWNEQFF.

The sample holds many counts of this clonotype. The CDR3, as DNA: TGTGCCAGCAGTTTGGGAGGGGGCGCAGCGTATGGCTACACCTTC. Translating gives CASSLGGGAAYGYTF. This chain uses TRBV28 with TRBJ1-2; TRBD1 matches 7 bases. This CDR3 is 15 amino acids long. The V and J ends lost 3 bases and 5 bases, in that order; junction bases with no gene match: 9. Per germline, CDR1 MDHEN and CDR2 SYDVKM.

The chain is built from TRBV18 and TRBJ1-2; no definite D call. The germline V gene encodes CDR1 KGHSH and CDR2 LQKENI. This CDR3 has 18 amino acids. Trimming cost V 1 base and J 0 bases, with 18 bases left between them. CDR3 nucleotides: TGTGCCAGCTCACCACTCCCCACTACGTCGGAATCTAACTATGGCTACACCTTC. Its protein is CASSPLPTTSESNYGYTF.

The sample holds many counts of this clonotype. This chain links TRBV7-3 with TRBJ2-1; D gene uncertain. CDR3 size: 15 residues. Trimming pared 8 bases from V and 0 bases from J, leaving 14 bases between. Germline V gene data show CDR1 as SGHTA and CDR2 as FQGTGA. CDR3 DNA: TGTGCCAGCCCAAGGTCGGCTAGCTCCTACAATGAGCAGTTCTTC. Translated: CASPRSASSYNEQFF.